One sample yielded the 11 T cell receptor beta chains listed below, sequenced in a study of vaccination effects on CD4 cells after COVID-19. The table came from immunoSEQ multiplex PCR; TCRdb's copy has only in-frame clones and leaves some out. The profile shows 40,000 or so clones, approximately 70% of them singletons. At the end of roughly 9 days of culture, CD4+ T cells were isolated. Every participant took two doses of the BNT162b2 or mRNA-1273 vaccine. Their antigens remain unidentified. This material consisted of CD4+ T cells from PBMCs cultured without peptide, taken after COVID-19 vaccination. Every receptor here comes from a human donor who received a COVID-19 vaccine.

Regarding this clone: Given the absence of the conserved phenylalanine or tryptophan at the CDR3 end, a read error is likely. Because the CDR3's place on the DNA is in doubt, the DNA is left out and the CDR3 is given as listed by TCRdb. The V call is TRBV3-1 (or the pseudogene TRBV3-2), the J call TRBJ2-7; the D call of TRBD2 is as the table states it, not checked on the DNA. The CDR3 spans 15 amino acids, including both terminal residues. The germline V gene encodes CDR1 LGHDT and CDR2 YNNKEL (reference sequence). The CDR3 here is CASSQASISGMDQAI.

The chain carries TRBV11-2 and TRBJ2-5, with 15 nucleotides matching TRBD2. The junction had 9 bases not matched to a gene; V was cut back by 5 bases and J by 5 bases. The CDR3 contains 17 residues. Germline CDR1 is SGHAT and CDR2 is FQNNGV. The CDR3 region has the DNA TGTGCCAGCAGCGGAGGGACTAGCGGGGGGTTGGGCGAGACCCAGTACTTC. It translates to CASSGGTSGGLGETQYF. Drawing the rest from reference TRBV11-2 and TRBJ2-5, the complete variable domain is EAGVAQSPRYKIIEKRQSVAFWCNPISGHATLYWYQQILGQGPKLLIQFQNNGVVDDSQLPKDRFSAERLKGVDSTLKIQPAKLEDSAVYLCASSGGTSGGLGETQYFGPGTRLLVL.

This clone showed up just once. The V call is TRBV6-5, the J call TRBJ1-1; D gene unclear. Trimming took off 1 base at V and 2 bases at J, with 11 bases between the two ends. CDR1 MNHEY and CDR2 SVGAGI come from the germline V gene. CDR3 size: 15 residues. The chain's CDR3 is CASSYYGFENTEAFF. DNA of the CDR3: TGTGCCAGCAGTTACTACGGGTTCGAAAACACTGAAGCTTTCTTT.

The chain carries TRBV7-9 and TRBJ2-7; TRBD2 is a possible D gene (5 bases). The V end was cut by 3 bases, the J end by 0 bases, with 6 bases between. Germline V CDR1 and CDR2: SEHNR, FQNEAQ (reference sequence). The CDR3 has 13 amino acids. CDR3 nucleotide sequence: TGTGCCAGCAGCTTTCGGGACTCCTACGAGCAGTACTTC. Protein product: CASSFRDSYEQYF. Supplemented by reference TRBV7-9 and TRBJ2-7, the full variable domain reads DTGVSQNPRHKITKRGQNVTFRCDPISEHNRLYWYRQTLGQGPEFLTYFQNEAQLEKSRLLSDRFSAERPKGSFSTLEIQRTEQGDSAMYLCASSFRDSYEQYFGPGTRLTVT.

This clone was detected once. The rearrangement links TRBV19 to TRBJ2-1; TRBD2 matches 7 bases. The germline CDR1 and CDR2 sequences are LNHDA and SQIVND (reference sequence). J lost 9 bases, V lost 6 bases, and 8 bases had no gene match. The CDR3 has 13 amino acids. CDR3 DNA sequence: TGTGCCAGTAGCTCCCCCGGGGGGAGTGAGCAGTTCTTC. Protein sequence: CASSSPGGSEQFF.

This chain links TRBV2 with TRBJ2-4, with D tentatively TRBD1 (6 bases). Trimming took 1 base from V and 1 from J, leaving 8 bases between them. CDR3 length: 15 residues. CDR1 and CDR2 (germline): SNHLY, FYNNEI. The CDR3: CASSEDQGAKNIQYF. Here the CDR3 DNA reads TGTGCCAGCAGTGAAGATCAGGGGGCCAAAAACATTCAGTACTTC. Full variable domain (outside the CDR3, taken from reference TRBV2 and TRBJ2-4): EPEVTQTPSHQVTQMGQEVILRCVPISNHLYFYWYRQILGQKVEFLVSFYNNEISEKSEIFDDQFSVERPDGSNFTLKIRSTKLEDSAMYFCASSEDQGAKNIQYFGAGTRLSVL.

The chain joins TRBV3-1 (or the pseudogene TRBV3-2) to TRBJ2-7; 9 bases align to TRBD1. V lost 1 base, J lost 5 bases, and 3 bases stayed unmatched. This CDR3 spans 14 amino acids. Germline CDR1 reads LGHDT; CDR2 reads YNNKEL (reference sequence). CDR3 coding DNA: TGTGCCAGCAGCCAAGGGACAGGGGTGGACGAGCAGTACTTC. Protein product: CASSQGTGVDEQYF.

The rearrangement uses TRBV4-1 and TRBJ1-5; D is uncertain. Germline V gene sequence: CDR1 MGHRA, CDR2 YSYEKL. Trimming pared 7 bases from V and 6 bases from J, leaving 19 bases between. The CDR3 has 15 residues. The DNA of the CDR3 is TGCGCCAGCACTCCAGGACGGGGAGCACGTCAGCCCCAGCATTTT. Translating gives CASTPGRGARQPQHF.

The chain joins TRBV29-1 to TRBJ2-5, with D possibly called TRBD1 or TRBD2 (6 bases each). V lost 4 bases and J 5 bases, leaving 11 bases between the germline ends. Germline V gives CDR1 SQVTM, CDR2 ANQGSEA. This CDR3 is built from 12 residues. CDR3 sequence reads: CSVVGGQETQYF. As DNA, the CDR3 is TGCAGCGTTGTAGGGGGGCAGGAGACCCAGTACTTC.

The chain links TRBV3-1 (or the pseudogene TRBV3-2) to TRBJ2-2, with D tentatively TRBD1 (5 bases). Per the germline V gene, CDR1 is LGHDT and CDR2 is YNNKEL (reference sequence). CDR3 length: 17 amino acids. Trimming stripped 3 bases from V and 0 bases from J, with 14 bases between. The CDR3 DNA reads TGTGCCAGCAGCCAGAAGCAGGGTTGGGCGAACACCGGGGAGCTGTTTTTT. This translates into CASSQKQGWANTGELFF.

The chain joins TRBV10-1 to TRBJ1-5; TRBD1 agrees at 8 bases. The length of the CDR3 is 12 residues. The ends lost 9 bases at V and 4 bases at J; junction bases unmatched: 2. Germline-derived CDR1 and CDR2 are WNHNN and SYGVQD (reference sequence). The CDR3 DNA sequence: TGCGCCAGGACAGGGGATAATCAGCCCCAGCATTTT. It yields the protein CARTGDNQPQHF.